The 24 T cell receptor beta chains in this list originate from one sample, sequenced in a study of blood T cells in healthy people across ages. Sample-barcoded 5' priming and a J-beta primer mix drove a second PCR of about 6 to 12 cycles. TCRdb independently ran MiXCR on the 5' RACE reads; one entry per CDR3 protein. The repertoire holds nearly 800,000 distinct CDR3 sequences, with just under 25% as singletons. These data also featured in a second study, about T cells of mothers and their children.

The source material was blood. The source of these receptors is a boy aged 5-17 years in good health.

The rearrangement uses TRBV12-3 or TRBV12-4 and TRBJ1-2; 9 positions match TRBD1. The CDR3 extends over 12 amino acids. J gave up 8 bases and V 5 bases, and 3 bases lay outside the gene matches. CDR3 loop: CASSGTGLGYTF. The CDR3 coding sequence is TGTGCCAGCAGTGGGACAGGGTTGGGCTACACCTTC.

This sequence joins TRBV7-3 and TRBJ2-2; D gene ambiguous. The CDR3 is 15 amino acids. CDR1 is SGHTA, CDR2 FQGTGA, per germline. V gave up 5 bases and J gave up 4 bases, with 14 bases separating them. The CDR3 bases are TGTGCCAGCAGCCCCTTAGCTCAGGCCACCGGGGAGCTGTTTTTT. Encoded protein: CASSPLAQATGELFF.

With regard to this clonotype: Just one base apart from a much larger clone, this may be a read error. The chain employs TRBV10-3 and TRBJ2-7; possible D gene TRBD2, 5 bases. V lost 6 bases and J lost 0, with 12 bases in between. CDR3 size: 14 residues. Germline lookup yields CDR1 ENHRY and CDR2 SYGVKD. The chain's CDR3 is CAIRASSGSYEQYF. CDR3 sequence (DNA): TGTGCCATCAGGGCTAGCAGTGGCTCCTACGAGCAGTACTTC.

The genes are TRBV7-2 and TRBJ2-1; D is unresolved. This CDR3 has 13 residues. Germline V lookup: CDR1 SGHTA, CDR2 FQGNSA. V was cut by 1 base and J by 8 bases, with 9 bases left in between. Here the CDR3 reads CASSLGGAHEQFF. The CDR3 coding sequence is TGTGCCAGCAGCTTAGGAGGTGCCCATGAGCAGTTCTTC.

This clonotype came up a few times. The J gene is TRBJ2-2, the V gene TRBV5-1; possibly TRBD1 for D (6 bases). The CDR3 runs to 15 residues. The germline V gene has CDR1 SGHRS and CDR2 YFSETQ. Trimming pared 3 bases from V and 3 bases from J, leaving 12 bases between. CDR3 in amino acids: CASSSTGPHTGELFF. The DNA of the CDR3 is TGCGCCAGCAGCTCGACAGGACCTCACACCGGGGAGCTGTTTTTT.

The V call is TRBV28, the J call TRBJ2-6, with D maybe TRBD1 (6 bases). There are 17 residues in the CDR3. V lost 4 bases, J lost 0 bases, and 13 bases lay in between. CDR1 MDHEN and CDR2 SYDVKM come from the germline V gene. DNA for the CDR3: TGTGCCAGCAGTTCCCGGGACACTAACTCTGGGGCCAACGTCCTGACTTTC. Protein: CASSSRDTNSGANVLTF. The full variable domain, with the rest looked up from reference TRBV28 and TRBJ2-6, is DVKVTQSSRYLVKRTGEKVFLECVQDMDHENMFWYRQDPGLGLRLIYFSYDVKMKEKGDIPEGYSVSREKKERFSLILESASTNQTSMYLCASSSRDTNSGANVLTFGAGSRLTVL.

The genes are TRBV29-1 and TRBJ1-5; D may be TRBD1 (5 bases). Per germline, CDR1 SQVTM and CDR2 ANQGSEA. V dropped 4 bases and J dropped 2 bases, with 18 bases sitting between them. This CDR3 is built from 16 residues. In DNA form, the CDR3 reads TGCAGCGTTGGGGATCCGGGGCCGCTGGGCAATCAGCCCCAGCATTTT. Protein sequence: CSVGDPGPLGNQPQHF.

Only a few counts were recorded for this clonotype. This chain connects TRBV29-1 to TRBJ1-2, with D possibly being TRBD1 (5 bases). Germline V gene sequence: CDR1 SQVTM, CDR2 ANQGSEA. There are 16 residues in the CDR3. Trimming cost V 3 bases and J 4 bases, with 21 bases left between them. The CDR3 sequence is CSVDGQDEWGVYGYTF. DNA for the CDR3: TGCAGCGTTGATGGCCAAGACGAGTGGGGGGTCTATGGCTACACCTTC.

At least ten counts were recorded for this clonotype. The V gene is TRBV27, the J gene TRBJ2-1, with 8 bases lining up with TRBD2. Per germline, CDR1 MNHEY and CDR2 SMNVEV (reference sequence). The V gene end was trimmed by 2 bases and the J gene end by 0 bases; junction bases not matched to a gene: 0. The CDR3 runs to 15 residues. The CDR3: CASSLRGGSYNEQFF. CDR3 sequence (DNA): TGTGCCAGCAGTTTACGGGGGGGCTCCTACAATGAGCAGTTCTTC.

This clonotype was observed a few times. Here the CDR3 reads CASSLAWDRGTDTQYF. CDR3 DNA: TGCGCCAGCAGCTTGGCTTGGGACAGGGGAACAGATACGCAGTATTTT. The V and J genes are TRBV5-1 and TRBJ2-3; 10 positions match TRBD1. There are 16 residues in the CDR3. V was pared by 0 bases and J by 3 bases, with 4 bases of the junction left unmatched. Germline V gene lookup returns CDR1 SGHRS and CDR2 YFSETQ.

The sample holds a few counts of this clonotype. The chain has TRBV6-2 or TRBV6-3 and TRBJ2-7; D may correspond to TRBD1 or TRBD2 (5 bases each). The CDR3 loop spans 14 amino acids. V was shortened by 2 bases and J by 5 bases, with 13 bases between the two germline ends. CDR1 MNHEY and CDR2 SVGEGT come from the germline V gene. Here the CDR3 DNA reads TGTGCCAGCAGTTACGAGGGGTTCTGGGACGAGCAGTACTTC. This translates into CASSYEGFWDEQYF.

The V and J genes are TRBV5-1 and TRBJ1-6; 8 bases match TRBD1. There are 16 residues in the CDR3. CDR1 is SGHRS and CDR2 is YFSETQ in the germline V gene. Trimming at V came to 3 bases and at J to 6 bases, leaving 8 bases not matched to a gene. CDR3: CASSSLDRASNSPLHF. CDR3 coding DNA: TGCGCCAGCAGCTCACTGGACAGGGCATCTAATTCACCCCTCCACTTT. Together with reference TRBV5-1 and TRBJ1-6, the CDR3 gives the full variable domain: KAGVTQTPRYLIKTRGQQVTLSCSPISGHRSVSWYQQTPGQGLQFLFEYFSETQRNKGNFPGRFSGRQFSNSRSEMNVSTLELGDSALYLCASSSLDRASNSPLHFGNGTRLTVT.

This clonotype was observed a few times. This sequence joins TRBV5-4 and TRBJ2-5; 15 nucleotides agree with TRBD2. The length of the CDR3 is 15 residues. After removal of 5 bases from V and 6 bases from J, the junction contained 5 bases not matched to a gene. The germline V gene encodes CDR1 SGHNT and CDR2 YYREEE (reference sequence). This CDR3 is CASSSGTSGRKTQYF. For the CDR3, the DNA is TGTGCCAGCAGTTCCGGGACTAGCGGGAGGAAGACCCAGTACTTC.

In DNA form, the CDR3 reads TGTGCCAGCAGTTGGGACAGGCGGACAACTGGGGCCAACGTCCTGACTTTC. It codes for CASSWDRRTTGANVLTF. The chain is built from TRBV27 and TRBJ2-6; 8 bases agree with TRBD1. The germline V gene has CDR1 MNHEY and CDR2 SMNVEV (reference sequence). Unmatched junction bases numbered 7, after V lost 4 bases and J lost 2 bases. The CDR3 runs 17 residues.

The chain uses TRBV18 and TRBJ2-5; D is possibly TRBD1 or TRBD2 (5 bases each). Deletions cut 1 base from V and 2 bases from J, with 20 bases between. Germline V CDR1 and CDR2: KGHSH, LQKENI. The CDR3 spans 18 residues. The CDR3 DNA reads as TGTGCCAGCTCACCACGAGGGGTACGGGCTACCGGACAAGAGACCCAGTACTTC. Translating it yields CASSPRGVRATGQETQYF.

The chain is built from TRBV7-8 and TRBJ2-5; 7 bases fit TRBD1. Germline V gene data show CDR1 as SGHVS and CDR2 as FQNEAQ. The CDR3 runs to 12 residues. After removal of 4 bases from V and 11 bases from J, the junction contained 7 bases not matched to a gene. The CDR3 loop is CASSSAPGQQYF. As DNA, the CDR3 is TGTGCCAGCAGCTCGGCCCCGGGACAGCAGTACTTC.

This clonotype was counted ten times or more. V usage is TRBV13 and J usage is TRBJ2-5; maybe TRBD2 (6 bases). V gave up 5 bases and J gave up 1 base, with 11 bases separating them. Germline-derived CDR1 and CDR2 are PRHDT and FYEKMQ (reference sequence). The CDR3 extends over 14 amino acids. The CDR3 sequence is CASSGRDSQETQYF. Here the CDR3 DNA reads TGTGCCAGCAGCGGCCGGGACTCCCAAGAGACCCAGTACTTC.

The chain is built from TRBV11-2 and TRBJ1-2; D remains ambiguous. The CDR3 is 13 residues long. Per the germline V gene, CDR1 is SGHAT and CDR2 is FQNNGV. With 0 bases removed from V and 4 bases from J, the gap between germline ends came to 6 bases. In DNA form, the CDR3 reads TGTGCCAGCAGCTTAGACCCCAGCTATGGCTACACCTTC. Translation: CASSLDPSYGYTF.

This clonotype was detected only a few times. This chain links TRBV6-2 or TRBV6-3 with TRBJ2-2; 7 bases are a match to TRBD1. Germline V gene lookup returns CDR1 MNHEY and CDR2 SVGEGT. V shed 7 bases and J 6 bases; nucleotides not matched to a gene: 11. CDR3 length equals 15 residues. CDR3 nucleotides: TGTGCCAGCACCTTAGGATTACAGGGGCCCGGGGAGCTGTTTTTT. As protein: CASTLGLQGPGELFF.

This clonotype has at least ten counts. The rearrangement links TRBV4-2 to TRBJ2-5; possible D gene TRBD1, 5 bases. This CDR3 comprises 17 residues. The germline gives CDR1 LGHNA, CDR2 YNFKEQ. Trimming pared 1 base from V and 5 bases from J, leaving 20 bases between. CDR3 region: CASSQGGAVEPRETQYF. The CDR3 bases are TGTGCCAGCAGCCAAGGGGGCGCCGTTGAGCCCCGTGAGACCCAGTACTTC.

The chain couples TRBV30 to TRBJ2-5, with a tentative D call TRBD2 (5 bases). The germline gives CDR1 GTSNPN, CDR2 SVGIG (reference sequence). The V gene lost 7 bases and the J gene lost 7 bases, with 19 bases spanning the gap. The CDR3 is 13 amino acids. This CDR3 is CASSNTPRGTQYF. CDR3 DNA: TGTGCCTCCTCGAATACCCCTCGGGGGACCCAGTACTTC.

The chain links TRBV20-1 to TRBJ1-5; 8 bases agree with TRBD1. The CDR3 sequence is 14 residues long. The V and J ends lost 5 bases and 1 base, in that order; junction bases with no gene match: 4. CDR1 DFQATT and CDR2 SNEGSKA come from the germline V gene (reference sequence). CDR3 protein: CSADRGQSNQPQHF. The CDR3 bases are TGCAGTGCTGACAGGGGACAAAGCAATCAGCCCCAGCATTTT.

The gene calls are TRBV29-1 and TRBJ2-7; 11 bases align to TRBD2. Per germline, CDR1 SQVTM and CDR2 ANQGSEA. J lost 1 base, V lost 1 base, and 3 bases had no gene match. This CDR3 contains 15 residues. The CDR3 nucleotides are TGCAGCGTTGAAGGGCTAGCGGGGGGATCCTACGAGCAGTACTTC. Translated: CSVEGLAGGSYEQYF.

In this sample, this clonotype turned up a few times. V usage is TRBV7-2 and J usage is TRBJ2-7; TRBD2 matches at 8 bases. Germline V gene lookup returns CDR1 SGHTA and CDR2 FQGNSA. This CDR3 has 16 amino acids. V trimming: 1 base; J trimming: 0 bases; junction bases outside the gene matches: 5. This CDR3 reads CASSLDASGFSYEQYF. CDR3 bases: TGTGCCAGCAGCTTAGACGCTAGCGGGTTCTCCTACGAGCAGTACTTC.